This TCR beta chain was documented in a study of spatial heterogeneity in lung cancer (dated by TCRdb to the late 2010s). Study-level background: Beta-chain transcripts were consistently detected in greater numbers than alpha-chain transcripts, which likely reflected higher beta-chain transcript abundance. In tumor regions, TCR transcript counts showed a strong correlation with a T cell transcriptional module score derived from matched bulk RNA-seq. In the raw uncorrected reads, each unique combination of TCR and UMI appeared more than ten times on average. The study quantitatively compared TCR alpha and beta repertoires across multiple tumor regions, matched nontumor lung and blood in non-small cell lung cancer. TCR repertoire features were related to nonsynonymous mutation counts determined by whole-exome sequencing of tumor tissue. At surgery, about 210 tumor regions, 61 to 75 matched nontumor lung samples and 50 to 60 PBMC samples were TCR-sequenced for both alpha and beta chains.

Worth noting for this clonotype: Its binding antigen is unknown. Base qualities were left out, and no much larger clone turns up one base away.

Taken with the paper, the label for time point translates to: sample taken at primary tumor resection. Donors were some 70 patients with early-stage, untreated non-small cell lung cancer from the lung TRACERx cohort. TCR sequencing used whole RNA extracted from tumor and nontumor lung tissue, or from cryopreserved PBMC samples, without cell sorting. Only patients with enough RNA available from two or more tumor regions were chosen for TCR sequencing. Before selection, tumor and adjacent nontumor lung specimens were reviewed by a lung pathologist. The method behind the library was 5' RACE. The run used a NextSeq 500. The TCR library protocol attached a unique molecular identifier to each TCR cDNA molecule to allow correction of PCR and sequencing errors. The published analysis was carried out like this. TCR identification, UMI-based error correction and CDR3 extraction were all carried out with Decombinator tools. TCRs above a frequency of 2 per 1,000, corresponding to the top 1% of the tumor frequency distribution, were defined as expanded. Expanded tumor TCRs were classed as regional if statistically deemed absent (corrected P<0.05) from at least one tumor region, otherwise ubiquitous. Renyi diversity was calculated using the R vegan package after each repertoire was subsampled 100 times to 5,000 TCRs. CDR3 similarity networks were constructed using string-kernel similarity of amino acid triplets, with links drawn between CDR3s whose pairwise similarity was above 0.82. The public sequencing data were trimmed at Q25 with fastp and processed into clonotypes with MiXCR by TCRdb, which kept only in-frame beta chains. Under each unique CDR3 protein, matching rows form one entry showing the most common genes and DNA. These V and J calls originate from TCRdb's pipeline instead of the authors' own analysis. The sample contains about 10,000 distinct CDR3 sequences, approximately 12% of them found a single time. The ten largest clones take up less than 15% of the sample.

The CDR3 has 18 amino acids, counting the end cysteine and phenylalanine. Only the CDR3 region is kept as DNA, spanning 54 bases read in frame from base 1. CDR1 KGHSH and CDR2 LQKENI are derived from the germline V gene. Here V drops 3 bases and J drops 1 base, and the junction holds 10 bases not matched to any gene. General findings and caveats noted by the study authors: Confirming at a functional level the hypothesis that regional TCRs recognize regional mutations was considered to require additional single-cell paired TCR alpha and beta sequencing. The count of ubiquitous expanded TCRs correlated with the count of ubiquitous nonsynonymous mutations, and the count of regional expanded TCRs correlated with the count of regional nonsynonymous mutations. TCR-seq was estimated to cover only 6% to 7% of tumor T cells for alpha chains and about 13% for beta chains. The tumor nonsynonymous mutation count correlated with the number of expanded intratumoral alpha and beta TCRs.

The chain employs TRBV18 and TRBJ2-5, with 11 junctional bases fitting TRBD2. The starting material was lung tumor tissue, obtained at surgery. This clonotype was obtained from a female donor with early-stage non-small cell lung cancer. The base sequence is TGTGCCAGCTCACCTCGACTAGCGGGGTCCCCTTCCCAAGAGACCCAGTACTTC. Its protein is CASSPRLAGSPSQETQYF.